Following are 19 T cell receptor beta chains from one sample sequenced in a study of cytomegalovirus exposure and HLA in healthy donors (TCRdb year 2017). Receptors were amplified or captured by the immunoSEQ multiplex PCR assay. For the multiplex PCR, a mixture combining 60 forward primers for TCR Vbeta segments and 13 reverse primers for TCR Jbeta segments was used. TCRdb re-hosts the immuneACCESS table, in-frame sequences only. Its copies lack some clones; in the studies checked, an unresolved V gene accounts for under half of them, and the cause for the rest is not known. A total of 200,000 or so clones appear in this sample, 80% to 85% of them only once. Clones ranked in the top ten supply about 0.78% of the sample. Sequencing used PBMCs. These receptors originate from a woman between 18 and 30 years old in good health and CMV-seronegative.

This rearrangement joins TRBV19 to TRBJ2-5; TRBD1 aligns across 7 bases. Trimming took 5 bases from V and 8 from J; bases not matched to a gene: 11. CDR1 LNHDA and CDR2 SQIVND come from the germline V gene (reference sequence). This CDR3 is built from 14 residues. The CDR3 DNA follows: TGTGCCAGTAGTTCTCAGGGGGACAGTTTAACCCAGTACTTC. It codes for CASSSQGDSLTQYF.

A remark on this clone: The junction does not match germline at one end; this may be a read error. The rearrangement joins TRBV18 to TRBJ2-7; 11 nucleotides line up with TRBD2. Germline loops: CDR1 KGHSH, CDR2 LQKENI. The CDR3 spans 15 residues. The DNA of the CDR3 is TGTGCCAGCTCTCTCATAGCGGGGGGGACCTATGAGCAGTACTTC. This codes for CASSLIAGGTYEQYF.

This chain joins TRBV30 and TRBJ1-4, with TRBD1 matching 9 bases. Germline trimming cut 1 base from V and 7 bases from J; bases unmatched to any gene: 10. The V gene's germline CDR1 is GTSNPN and CDR2 SVGIG (reference sequence). The CDR3 runs to 16 residues. This CDR3 is CAWSGDRVWRGEKLFF. The CDR3 nucleotides are TGTGCCTGGAGTGGGGACAGGGTATGGCGGGGTGAAAAACTGTTTTTT.

The genes are TRBV5-5 and TRBJ2-7; a possible D gene is TRBD1 (6 bases). V gave up 3 bases and J gave up 5 bases, with 21 bases separating them. The CDR3 length is 16 residues. Germline-derived CDR1 and CDR2 are SGHKS and YYEKEE (reference sequence). Here the CDR3 DNA reads TGTGCCAGCAGCTCGACGGACGCCTCGACAGGCAACGAGCAGTACTTC. It encodes CASSSTDASTGNEQYF.

The V and J genes are TRBV6-5 and TRBJ2-1; 7 nucleotides agree with TRBD1. Germline CDR1 reads MNHEY; CDR2 reads SVGAGI. The CDR3 runs 15 residues. Trimming at V came to 2 bases and at J to 5 bases, leaving 6 bases not matched to a gene. CDR3 loop: CASSYDGTENNEQFF. For the CDR3, the DNA is TGTGCCAGCAGTTACGACGGGACAGAAAACAATGAGCAGTTCTTC.

This clone was recorded only once. CDR3: CASSFTGTDANGYTF. CDR3 DNA sequence: TGCGCCAGCAGCTTTACCGGGACAGATGCTAATGGCTACACCTTC. V is TRBV5-1 and J is TRBJ1-2, with 7 bases that match TRBD1. Germline V lookup: CDR1 SGHRS, CDR2 YFSETQ. The CDR3 covers 15 residues. J was trimmed by 6 bases and V by 2 bases; bases with no gene match: 10.

This chain uses TRBV20-1 with TRBJ1-2, with D unclear. CDR3 length equals 11 residues. Germline-derived CDR1 and CDR2 are DFQATT and SNEGSKA (reference sequence). Trimming took 3 bases from V and 3 from J, leaving 5 bases between them. The CDR3 reads CSASIDYGYTF. The CDR3 DNA is TGCAGTGCTAGTATCGACTATGGCTACACCTTC.

The rearrangement joins TRBV29-1 to TRBJ2-1; TRBD2 is a possible D gene (6 bases). CDR1 is SQVTM and CDR2 is ANQGSEA in the germline V gene. The CDR3 length is 13 residues. V shed 4 bases and J shed 8 bases, with 15 bases lying between them. The CDR3 DNA reads TGCAGCGTTGGGGACTGGGGTTTTGATGAGCAGTTCTTC. Its translation is CSVGDWGFDEQFF.

CDR3 in DNA: TGTGCCAGCGGCCAAACTCTCAGGGTTGGGGCCAACGTCCTGACTTTC. Protein product: CASGQTLRVGANVLTF. The chain has TRBV28 and TRBJ2-6; TRBD1 is a possible D gene (5 bases). The ends were cut back, 8 bases at V and 3 bases at J, with 17 bases in the middle. The germline V gene has CDR1 MDHEN and CDR2 SYDVKM. The CDR3 spans 16 residues. Filled out from reference TRBV28 and TRBJ2-6, the complete variable domain reads DVKVTQSSRYLVKRTGEKVFLECVQDMDHENMFWYRQDPGLGLRLIYFSYDVKMKEKGDIPEGYSVSREKKERFSLILESASTNQTSMYLCASGQTLRVGANVLTFGAGSRLTVL.

This clone was counted only a few times. The chain has TRBV4-1 and TRBJ2-7; 11 bases are shared with TRBD2. CDR1 and CDR2 from the germline V gene are MGHRA and YSYEKL. The CDR3 sequence is 17 residues long. V gave up 0 bases and J gave up 4 bases; unmatched junction bases: 8. CDR3 coding DNA: TGCGCCAGCAGCCAAGATAGCCTAGCGGGGGGAAATTACGAGCAGTACTTC. This sequence encodes CASSQDSLAGGNYEQYF.

Details on this clone: Distinct nucleotide sequences in the sample also encode this CDR3. V and J are TRBV9 and TRBJ2-3; 9 bases map to TRBD1. CDR1 is SGDLS, CDR2 YYNGEE, per germline. This CDR3 has 15 residues. The V gene end was trimmed by 3 bases and the J gene end by 3 bases; junction bases not matched to a gene: 5. The DNA of the CDR3 is TGTGCCAGCAGCGAACAGGGGGCAGCGACAGATACGCAGTATTTT. Protein product: CASSEQGAATDTQYF.

The rearrangement links TRBV2 to TRBJ2-3; the match to TRBD1 covers 7 bases. CDR1 SNHLY and CDR2 FYNNEI come from the germline V gene. Losses at the gene ends were 0 bases for V and 4 bases for J; bases not matched to a gene: 1. This CDR3 comprises 14 residues. The CDR3 bases are TGTGCCAGCAGTGAAGCGACAGGGCCAGATACGCAGTATTTT. This codes for CASSEATGPDTQYF.

The rearrangement joins TRBV6-5 to TRBJ2-7; TRBD2 matches at 12 bases. The CDR3 extends over 16 amino acids. CDR1 is MNHEY and CDR2 is SVGAGI in the germline V gene. Trimming removed 2 bases from V and 4 bases from J; junction bases left unmatched: 6. The CDR3 DNA is TGTGCCAGCAGTTACCCCTCTAGCGGGGGGGCTTACGAGCAGTACTTC. Translated: CASSYPSSGGAYEQYF.

This chain joins TRBV11-3 and TRBJ1-2, with 10 bases matching TRBD1. Germline V gives CDR1 SGHNT, CDR2 YENEEA. The CDR3 is 13 amino acids. V gave up 4 bases and J gave up 4 bases; unmatched junction bases: 0. In DNA form, the CDR3 reads TGTGCCAGCAGCTGGACAGGGGGCTATGGCTACACCTTC. Translating gives CASSWTGGYGYTF.

The chain links TRBV5-1 to TRBJ2-3, with D maybe TRBD2 (6 bases). Germline V lookup: CDR1 SGHRS, CDR2 YFSETQ. V lost 6 bases, J lost 1 base, and 15 bases lay in between. The CDR3 has 15 residues. CDR3 sequence: CASKVMGGGTDTQYF. Here the CDR3 DNA reads TGCGCCAGCAAAGTTATGGGCGGGGGCACAGATACGCAGTATTTT.

The genes are TRBV15 and TRBJ1-1; D unclear. The germline V gene encodes CDR1 LNHNV and CDR2 YYDKDF (reference sequence). The CDR3 extends over 14 amino acids. Trimming cost V 5 bases and J 8 bases, with 18 bases left between them. As DNA, the CDR3 is TGTGCCACCAGCGCATCTTATGAAAGCCGAGAAGCTTTCTTT. Encoded protein: CATSASYESREAFF.

The V gene is TRBV15, the J gene TRBJ1-6; weak D call: TRBD1 (5 bases). The CDR3 spans 17 residues. The germline CDR1 and CDR2 sequences are LNHNV and YYDKDF (reference sequence). V gave up 0 bases and J gave up 14 bases, with 23 bases separating them. The CDR3 spells CATSRDGTDWRESSLHF. In nucleotides, the CDR3 is TGTGCCACCAGCAGAGATGGGACTGACTGGAGGGAAAGTTCCCTCCACTTT.

This chain joins TRBV7-6 and TRBJ1-1; D perhaps matches TRBD1 (6 bases). V lost 4 bases, J lost 6 bases, and 24 bases lay in between. Germline values: CDR1 SGHVS, CDR2 FNYEAQ. CDR3 length: 17 residues. In DNA form, the CDR3 reads TGTGCCAGCAGCTCAGAGAAGGGGAGGGGGGCTCCCCCTGAAGCTTTCTTT. It translates to CASSSEKGRGAPPEAFF.

The chain links TRBV5-1 to TRBJ2-7; 7 bases fit TRBD1. The CDR3 extends over 14 amino acids. The V segment lost 6 bases and the J segment 1 base; nucleotides outside the gene matches: 7. CDR1 and CDR2 from the germline V gene are SGHRS and YFSETQ. CDR3: CASTRDSGSYEQYF. The CDR3 DNA sequence: TGCGCCAGCACCCGGGACAGTGGGTCCTACGAGCAGTACTTC.